The present T cell receptor beta chain was sequenced within a study of blood T cell repertoires in COVID-19. For the study at large: T cells, B-cell-depleted T cells, or PBMCs provided the cDNA or gDNA that served as material.

Everyone who took part was about 18 to 90 years old, and they came from 24 US areas. Membership in each cohort depended on participant-reported clinical history. This CDR3 comprises 14 residues. From germline, CDR1 is MDHEN and CDR2 SYDVKM. Trimming took 7 bases from V and 2 from J, leaving 14 bases between them. Original processing methods: Using reference gene primer amplification, nucleated cell counts were estimated. Some clones are missing from TCRdb's copy, which holds only in-frame ones; the method was immunoSEQ multiplex PCR. V and J calls and clone size follow that table, whereas D and trimming were derived from the DNA. The sample shows 150,000 to 200,000 clones, around 82% of them seen only once.

Sequenced material: PBMCs or T cells enriched from blood (not recorded which). The chain couples TRBV28 to TRBJ1-2, with D perhaps matching TRBD1 (6 bases). This sequence was found in a woman aged 55-69 years with acute COVID-19. CDR3 sequence reads: CASTYLTGNYGYTF. For the CDR3, the DNA is TGTGCCAGCACTTATCTAACAGGGAACTATGGCTACACCTTC.